What follows are 19 T cell receptor beta chains derived from one specimen sequenced in a study of control samples from healthy donors and cancer patients. Profiling relied on immunoSEQ multiplex PCR, and the TCRdb table lists in-frame clones only, not all of them. The sample includes 100,000 to 150,000 clones, roughly 90% of them seen just once. The sequenced sample consisted of blood. These receptors were obtained from a man in his fifties or sixties in good health.

The chain has TRBV5-1 and TRBJ1-3; D uncertain. Germline assignment: CDR1 SGHRS and CDR2 YFSETQ. This CDR3 has 17 amino acids. V lost 1 base and J 0 bases, leaving 14 bases between the germline ends. The CDR3 loop reads CASSLLAVGLSGNTIYF. For the CDR3, the DNA is TGCGCCAGCAGCTTGTTGGCGGTGGGCCTCTCTGGAAACACCATATATTTT.

The gene calls are TRBV27 and TRBJ2-5; D might be TRBD1 (6 bases). V lost 6 bases and J 5 bases, leaving 13 bases between the germline ends. The CDR3 has 13 residues. Germline V lookup: CDR1 MNHEY, CDR2 SMNVEV (reference sequence). As DNA, the CDR3 is TGTGCCAGCAGAACAGGGTCTTCGGAGACCCAGTACTTC. This sequence encodes CASRTGSSETQYF.

The CDR3 protein is CASSLGGTYTGELFF. CDR3 bases: TGTGCCAGCAGCTTAGGAGGGACCTACACCGGGGAGCTGTTTTTT. The V call is TRBV11-3, the J call TRBJ2-2; either TRBD1 or TRBD2 may fit D (5 bases each). Germline V gene sequence: CDR1 SGHNT, CDR2 YENEEA. Trimming took 1 base from V and 3 from J, leaving 9 bases between them. The CDR3 has 15 residues. The variable domain in full, completed from reference TRBV11-3 and TRBJ2-2, reads EAGVVQSPRYKIIEKKQPVAFWCNPISGHNTLYWYLQNLGQGPELLIRYENEEAVDDSQLPKDRFSAERLKGVDSTLKIQPAELGDSAVYLCASSLGGTYTGELFFGEGSRLTVL.

This clone has just one count. CDR3 loop: CASRYTGAGGYGYTF. As DNA, the CDR3 is TGTGCCAGCAGATATACAGGGGCAGGCGGCTATGGCTACACCTTC. This rearrangement joins TRBV6-5 to TRBJ1-2, with TRBD1 matching over 7 bases. The V gene end was trimmed by 6 bases and the J gene end by 4 bases; junction bases not matched to a gene: 11. The CDR3 contains 15 residues. The germline gives CDR1 MNHEY, CDR2 SVGAGI.

This clone was picked up a small number of times. The chain combines TRBV3-1 (or the pseudogene TRBV3-2) with TRBJ2-1; the D is unclear. In germline, CDR1 is LGHDT, CDR2 YNNKEL (reference sequence). Trimming stripped 3 bases from V and 5 bases from J, with 5 bases between. The CDR3 contains 12 residues. The CDR3 sequence is CASSHRNNEQFF. The DNA of the CDR3 is TGTGCCAGCAGCCACCGAAACAATGAGCAGTTCTTC.

This chain uses TRBV28 with TRBJ2-3; the match to TRBD2 covers 8 bases. Trimming took 3 bases from V and 1 from J; bases not matched to a gene: 12. The CDR3 extends over 18 amino acids. The germline V gene encodes CDR1 MDHEN and CDR2 SYDVKM. The CDR3 DNA is TGTGCCAGCAGTTTTCCCCTCCAGCGGGGGCCTCGCACAGATACGCAGTATTTT. Translation gives CASSFPLQRGPRTDTQYF.

The gene calls are TRBV13 and TRBJ2-1; 8 positions match TRBD1. The V and J ends lost 8 bases and 3 bases, in that order; junction bases with no gene match: 3. Germline CDR1 is PRHDT and CDR2 is FYEKMQ (reference sequence). This CDR3 region has 13 residues. Here the CDR3 DNA reads TGTGCCAGCCAGGACAGGGACTACAATGAGCAGTTCTTC. Protein product: CASQDRDYNEQFF.

The chain combines TRBV30 with TRBJ2-5; possibly TRBD1 or TRBD2 for D (5 bases each). V lost 4 bases and J 5 bases, leaving 17 bases between the germline ends. CDR3 size: 14 residues. CDR1 and CDR2 from the germline V gene are GTSNPN and SVGIG (reference sequence). Written as DNA, the CDR3 is TGTGCCTGGAACACCCCGGGGCTCAGGGAGACCCAGTACTTC. As protein: CAWNTPGLRETQYF.

The chain uses TRBV30 and TRBJ1-2; 10 bases line up with TRBD1. Germline V gives CDR1 GTSNPN, CDR2 SVGIG (reference sequence). CDR3 length: 15 amino acids. The trim removed 4 bases at V and 2 bases at J, leaving 7 bases unmatched. Here the CDR3 DNA reads TGTGCCTGGAAAAAAGACAGGGGGCAGAACTATGGCTACACCTTC. Protein sequence: CAWKKDRGQNYGYTF.

The chain is built from TRBV14 and TRBJ1-2, with D tentatively TRBD1 (5 bases). Germline CDR1 SGHDN, CDR2 FVKESK. There are 12 residues in the CDR3. The V end lost 3 bases, the J end lost 8 bases, and 10 bases lay between the germline ends. CDR3 nucleotide sequence: TGTGCCAGCAGCCATGGGGGGTTCGGCTACACCTTC. Translating it yields CASSHGGFGYTF.

The chain combines TRBV5-1 with TRBJ2-1, with a weak D call TRBD2 (5 bases). CDR1 and CDR2 from the germline V gene are SGHRS and YFSETQ. The CDR3 sequence is 13 residues long. Trimming shortened V by 5 bases and J by 8 bases, and 14 bases separated the two germline ends. DNA of the CDR3: TGCGCCAGCAGTTCGGGGTCAGTTCATGAGCAGTTCTTC. It encodes CASSSGSVHEQFF.

The gene calls are TRBV9 and TRBJ2-1; TRBD2 aligns across 11 bases. V dropped 2 bases and J dropped 8; count of bases not matched to a gene: 6. The CDR3 spans 15 residues. Germline CDR1 is SGDLS and CDR2 is YYNGEE. The CDR3 reads CASSVGGTSGDEQFF. DNA of the CDR3: TGTGCCAGCAGCGTGGGGGGGACTAGCGGTGATGAGCAGTTCTTC.

V is TRBV10-3 and J is TRBJ1-2; D remains unclear. There are 14 residues in the CDR3. Per germline, CDR1 ENHRY and CDR2 SYGVKD. The V end was cut by 7 bases, the J end by 2 bases, with 14 bases between. As DNA, the CDR3 is TGTGCCATCAACCAACCGGGAGGGAACTATGGCTACACCTTC. Translation: CAINQPGGNYGYTF.

The rearrangement joins TRBV13 to TRBJ2-3, with D possibly being TRBD1 or TRBD2 (5 bases each). The CDR3 length is 18 residues. The germline CDR1 and CDR2 sequences are PRHDT and FYEKMQ (reference sequence). Trimming pared 5 bases from V and 0 bases from J, leaving 21 bases between. CDR3 DNA: TGTGCCAGCAGCCAGCGGATTTGGACACCTACTAGCACAGATACGCAGTATTTT. It specifies CASSQRIWTPTSTDTQYF.

This sequence joins TRBV27 and TRBJ2-5; 10 bases line up with TRBD1. V lost 5 bases, J lost 4 bases, and 10 bases stayed unmatched. Germline-derived CDR1 and CDR2 are MNHEY and SMNVEV (reference sequence). The CDR3 has 16 residues. CDR3 sequence (DNA): TGTGCCAGCAGTCAGACGGGACAGGGGTACCGAGAGACCCAGTACTTC. Its protein product is CASSQTGQGYRETQYF.

V usage is TRBV7-9 and J usage is TRBJ1-2, with D unclear. The V gene lost 1 base and the J gene lost 8 bases, with 8 bases spanning the gap. Per the germline V gene, CDR1 is SEHNR and CDR2 is FQNEAQ (reference sequence). The CDR3 spans 12 residues. This CDR3 reads CASSLEFRGYTF. The CDR3 DNA reads as TGTGCCAGCAGCTTAGAATTCAGAGGCTACACCTTC.

V usage is TRBV24-1 and J usage is TRBJ2-1; a weak D match, TRBD1 (5 bases). V lost 3 bases and J 4 bases, leaving 15 bases between the germline ends. Germline values: CDR1 KGHDR, CDR2 SFDVKD. CDR3 length: 16 residues. CDR3 protein: CATSDVAQEIYNEQFF. CDR3 bases: TGTGCCACCAGTGATGTCGCACAGGAGATTTACAATGAGCAGTTCTTC.

The chain has TRBV6-5 and TRBJ2-7; D is undetermined. The CDR3 runs to 13 residues. V was trimmed by 7 bases and J by 2 bases, leaving 12 bases between them. Germline CDR1 is MNHEY and CDR2 is SVGAGI. CDR3 DNA sequence: TGTGCCAGCATAACCAGGCCTCCCTACGAGCAGTACTTC. Amino acids: CASITRPPYEQYF.

The chain links TRBV7-9 to TRBJ2-7; a possible D gene is TRBD1 (6 bases). The germline CDR1 and CDR2 sequences are SEHNR and FQNEAQ (reference sequence). Trimming stripped 6 bases from V and 0 bases from J, with 12 bases between. The length of the CDR3 is 14 residues. The CDR3 loop reads CASRSTGVSYEQYF. DNA for the CDR3: TGTGCCAGCAGGTCGACAGGAGTCTCCTACGAGCAGTACTTC.